A selection of T cell receptor beta chains follows, all from one sample in a study of cytomegalovirus exposure and HLA in healthy donors. Assay: immunoSEQ multiplex PCR; the TCRdb copy retains only in-frame clones and omits some. The sample comprises 81,000 or so clones, 70% to 75% of which are singletons, and 3.5% to 5% rests with the top ten. The sample comprised PBMCs. These receptors came from a man between 60 and 75 years old in good health and CMV-seronegative. The CDR3 runs from the conserved cysteine through the conserved F or W.

>TRBJ2-7|TRBV4-2
CASSQAGSYEQYF
>TRBJ1-1|TRBV19
CASSIPGLNTEAFF
>TRBJ2-7|TRBV23-1
CASSQSGQMISYEQYF
>TRBJ2-5|TRBV7-9
CASRVALQGGETQYF
>TRBJ1-1|TRBV14
CASSLQDSAEAFF
>TRBJ2-1|TRBV7-3
CASSLTGREQFF
>TRBJ1-4|TRBV5-1
CASSLGPTGEGEKLFF
>TRBJ1-4|TRBV6-6
CASSSPGTTNEKLFF
>TRBJ1-5|TRBV6-5
CASSTDRGPNQPQHF
>TRBJ2-2|TRBV5-5
CASKFSLDTGELFF
>TRBJ1-2|TRBV9
CASSGQGGYTF
>TRBJ2-7|TRBV6-5
CASRRGVTSSYEQYF
>TRBJ2-2|TRBV30
CAWSRGQPTGELFF
>TRBJ1-5|TRBV30
CAWTASPGVSNQPQHF
>TRBJ1-6|TRBV11-2
CASSRQGAYSPLHF
>TRBJ1-1|TRBV13
CASSSLAWEGMNTEAFF
>TRBJ1-1|TRBV7-9
CASSLRTVYTEAFF
>TRBJ2-1|TRBV4-1
CASSQAPPLGGGALEQFF
>TRBJ2-1|TRBV7-3
CASSPAAGGHNEQFF
>TRBJ1-3|TRBV30
CASSRDSRSGNTIYF